This TCR beta chain is drawn from a study of blood T cell repertoires in COVID-19. Study-level information: The United States, Italy and Spain supplied acute and convalescent COVID-19 samples.

How the authors handled the data: Reference gene primer amplification in the assay estimated nucleated cell counts. TCRdb's table, derived via immunoSEQ multiplex PCR, lists solely in-frame clones and lacks some. V and J calls and clone size are as listed in that table; D and trimming were resolved from the DNA. The sample shows about 250,000 clones, nearly 90% of them seen only once. CDR3 length: 13 amino acids. Germline V lookup: CDR1 MDHEN, CDR2 SYDVKM. Trimming cost V 1 base and J 11 bases; bases outside gene matches: 5. The chain combines TRBV28 with TRBJ2-4, with 7 nucleotides matching TRBD2. This clonotype was obtained from a woman aged 40-49 years who had recovered from COVID-19. The specimen sequenced was peripheral blood. This chain's CDR3 is CASSLSSGGVQYF. DNA of the CDR3: TGTGCCAGCAGTTTATCATCGGGGGGAGTTCAGTACTTC.